The TCR beta chain described here comes from a study of T cells in tumors after PD-1 blockade. Study as a whole: On average, peripheral blood gave some 120,000 TCR templates and 35,000 to 40,000 unique clonotypes.

This table comes from immunoSEQ multiplex PCR, and its TCRdb copy is limited to in-frame clones, with some not included. This sample has more than 14,000 clones, with around 79% found just once. The CDR3 has 15 residues. Germline V gene data show CDR1 as MNHNS and CDR2 as SASEGT. Trimming removed 0 bases from V and 5 bases from J; junction bases left unmatched: 4. The sequences come from PBMCs, collected after anti-PD-1 treatment. The clonotype was recovered from a human donor with basal cell carcinoma. The rearrangement uses TRBV6-1 and TRBJ2-7; TRBD2 matches 10 bases. CDR3 region: CASSEAAGGPDEQYF. In nucleotides, the CDR3 is TGTGCCAGCAGTGAAGCAGCGGGAGGGCCGGACGAGCAGTACTTC.